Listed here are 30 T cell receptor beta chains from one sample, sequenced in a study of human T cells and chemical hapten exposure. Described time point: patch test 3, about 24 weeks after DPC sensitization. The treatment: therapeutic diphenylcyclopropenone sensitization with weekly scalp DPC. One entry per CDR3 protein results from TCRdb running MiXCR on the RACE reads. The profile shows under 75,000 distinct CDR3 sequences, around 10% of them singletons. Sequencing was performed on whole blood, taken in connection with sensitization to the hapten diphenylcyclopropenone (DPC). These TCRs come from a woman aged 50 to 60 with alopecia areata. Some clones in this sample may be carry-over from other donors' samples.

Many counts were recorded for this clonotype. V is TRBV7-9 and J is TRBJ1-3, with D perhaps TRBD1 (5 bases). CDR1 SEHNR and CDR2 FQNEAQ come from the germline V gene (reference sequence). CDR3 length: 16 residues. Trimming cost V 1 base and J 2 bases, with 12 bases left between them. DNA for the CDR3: TGTGCCAGCAGCTTAGGTGGGGGATATGCTGGAAACACCATATATTTT. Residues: CASSLGGGYAGNTIYF.

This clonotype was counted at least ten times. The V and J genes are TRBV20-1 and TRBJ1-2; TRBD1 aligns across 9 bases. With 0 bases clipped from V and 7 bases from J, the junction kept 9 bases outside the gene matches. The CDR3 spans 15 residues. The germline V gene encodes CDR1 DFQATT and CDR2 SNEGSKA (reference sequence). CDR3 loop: CSARDFRTGEVGYTF. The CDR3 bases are TGCAGTGCTAGAGATTTCCGGACAGGGGAGGTTGGCTACACCTTC.

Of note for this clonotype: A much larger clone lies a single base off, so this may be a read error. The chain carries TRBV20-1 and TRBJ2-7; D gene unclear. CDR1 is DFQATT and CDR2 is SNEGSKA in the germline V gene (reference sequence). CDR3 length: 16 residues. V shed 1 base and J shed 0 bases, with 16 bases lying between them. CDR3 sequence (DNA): TGCAGTGCTAGAGGGTACCCGGCCACTACCTCCTACGAGCAGTACTTC. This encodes CSARGYPATTSYEQYF.

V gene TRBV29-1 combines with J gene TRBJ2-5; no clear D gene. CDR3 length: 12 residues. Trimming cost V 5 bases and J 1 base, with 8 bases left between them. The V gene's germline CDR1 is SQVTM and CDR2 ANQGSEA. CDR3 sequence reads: CSVFSPQETQYF. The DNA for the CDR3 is TGCAGCGTTTTCTCCCCCCAAGAGACCCAGTACTTC.

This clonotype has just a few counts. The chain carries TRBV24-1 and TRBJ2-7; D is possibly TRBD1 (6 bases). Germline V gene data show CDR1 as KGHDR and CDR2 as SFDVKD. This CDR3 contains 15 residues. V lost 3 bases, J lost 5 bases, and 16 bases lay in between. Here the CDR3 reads CATSDPHSGVDEQYF. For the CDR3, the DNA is TGTGCCACCAGTGATCCGCACTCAGGGGTAGACGAGCAGTACTTC.

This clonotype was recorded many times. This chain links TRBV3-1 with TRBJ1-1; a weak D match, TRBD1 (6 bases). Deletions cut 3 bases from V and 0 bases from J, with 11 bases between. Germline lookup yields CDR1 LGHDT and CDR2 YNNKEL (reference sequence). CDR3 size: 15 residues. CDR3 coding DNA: TGTGCCAGCAGCCAGGGGACAATAATGAACACTGAAGCTTTCTTT. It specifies CASSQGTIMNTEAFF.

The CDR3: CASSSDVRQKLFF. The CDR3 DNA reads as TGTGCCAGCAGCTCAGACGTGAGGCAAAAACTGTTTTTT. The rearrangement joins TRBV7-2 to TRBJ1-4; D unresolved. This CDR3 region has 13 residues. Germline loops: CDR1 SGHTA, CDR2 FQGNSA. Trimming stripped 4 bases from V and 9 bases from J, with 12 bases between. Full variable domain (remainder filled in from reference TRBV7-2 and TRBJ1-4): GAGVSQSPSNKVTEKGKDVELRCDPISGHTALYWYRQSLGQGLEFLIYFQGNSAPDKSGLPSDRFSAERTGGSVSTLTIQRTQQEDSAVYLCASSSDVRQKLFFGSGTQLSVL.

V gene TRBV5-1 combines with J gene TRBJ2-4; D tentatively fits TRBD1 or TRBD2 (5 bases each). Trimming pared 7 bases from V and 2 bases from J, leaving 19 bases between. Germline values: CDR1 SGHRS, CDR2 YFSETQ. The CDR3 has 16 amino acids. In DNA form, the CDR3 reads TGCGCCAGCGGCTCGGCCGGGACCCTTTCCAAAAACATTCAGTACTTC. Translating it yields CASGSAGTLSKNIQYF.

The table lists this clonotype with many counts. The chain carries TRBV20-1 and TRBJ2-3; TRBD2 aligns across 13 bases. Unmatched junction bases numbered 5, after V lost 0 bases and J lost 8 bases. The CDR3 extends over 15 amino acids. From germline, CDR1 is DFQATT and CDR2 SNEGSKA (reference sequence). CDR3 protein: CSARELAGGKGTQYF. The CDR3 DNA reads TGCAGTGCTAGAGAACTAGCGGGGGGGAAGGGTACGCAGTATTTT.

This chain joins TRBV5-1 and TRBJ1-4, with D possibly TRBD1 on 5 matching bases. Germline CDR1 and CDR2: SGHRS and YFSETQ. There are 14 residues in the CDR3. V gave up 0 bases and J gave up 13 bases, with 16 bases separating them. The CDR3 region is CASSLEGARGGLFF. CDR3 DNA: TGCGCCAGCAGCTTGGAAGGGGCTCGTGGGGGACTGTTTTTT.

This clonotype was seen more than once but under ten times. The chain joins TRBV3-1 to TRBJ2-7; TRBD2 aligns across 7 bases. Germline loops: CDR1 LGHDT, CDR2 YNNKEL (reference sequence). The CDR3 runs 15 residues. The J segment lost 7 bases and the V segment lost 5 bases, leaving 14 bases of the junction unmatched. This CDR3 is CASSSKTSLGSEQYF. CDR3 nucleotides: TGTGCCAGCAGCTCCAAGACTAGCCTGGGATCGGAGCAGTACTTC.

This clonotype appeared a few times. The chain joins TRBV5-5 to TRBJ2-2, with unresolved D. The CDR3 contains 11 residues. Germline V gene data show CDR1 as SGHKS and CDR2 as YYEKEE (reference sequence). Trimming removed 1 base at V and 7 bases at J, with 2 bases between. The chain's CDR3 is CASSLYGELFF. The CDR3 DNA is TGTGCCAGCAGCTTGTACGGGGAGCTGTTTTTT.

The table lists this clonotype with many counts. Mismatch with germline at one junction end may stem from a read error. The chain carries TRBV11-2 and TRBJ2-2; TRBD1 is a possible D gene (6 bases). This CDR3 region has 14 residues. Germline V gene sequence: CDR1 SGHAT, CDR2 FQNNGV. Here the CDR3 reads CASSRQGNAGELFF. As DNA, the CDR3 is TGTGCCAGCAGCAGGCAGGGGAACGCCGGGGAGCTGTTTTTT.

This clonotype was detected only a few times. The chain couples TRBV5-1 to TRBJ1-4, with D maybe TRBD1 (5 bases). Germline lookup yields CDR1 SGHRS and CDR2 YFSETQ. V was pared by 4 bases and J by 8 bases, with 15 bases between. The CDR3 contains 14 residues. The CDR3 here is CASSPGRTSEKLFF. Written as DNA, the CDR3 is TGCGCCAGCAGCCCTGGGAGGACAAGCGAAAAACTGTTTTTT.

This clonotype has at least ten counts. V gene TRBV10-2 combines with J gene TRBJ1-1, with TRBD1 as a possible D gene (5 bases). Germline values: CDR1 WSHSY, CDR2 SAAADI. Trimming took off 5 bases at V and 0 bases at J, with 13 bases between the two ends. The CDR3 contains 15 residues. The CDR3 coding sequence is TGCGCCAGCAGTTTCAAACAGGTGCTGAACACTGAAGCTTTCTTT. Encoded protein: CASSFKQVLNTEAFF.

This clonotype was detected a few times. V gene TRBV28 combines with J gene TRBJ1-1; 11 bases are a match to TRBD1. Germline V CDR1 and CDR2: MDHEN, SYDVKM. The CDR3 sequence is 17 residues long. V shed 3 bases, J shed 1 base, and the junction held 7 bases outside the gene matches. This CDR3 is CASSFRTGGRKNTEAFF. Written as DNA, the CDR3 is TGTGCCAGCAGTTTTCGGACAGGGGGCCGGAAGAACACTGAAGCTTTCTTT.

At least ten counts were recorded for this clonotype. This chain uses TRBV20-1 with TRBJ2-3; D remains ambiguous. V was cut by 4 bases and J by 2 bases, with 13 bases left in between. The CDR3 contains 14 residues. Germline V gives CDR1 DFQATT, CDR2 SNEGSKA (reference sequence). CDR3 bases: TGCAGTGCTACAGTCACCACTACCACAGATACGCAGTATTTT. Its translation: CSATVTTTTDTQYF.

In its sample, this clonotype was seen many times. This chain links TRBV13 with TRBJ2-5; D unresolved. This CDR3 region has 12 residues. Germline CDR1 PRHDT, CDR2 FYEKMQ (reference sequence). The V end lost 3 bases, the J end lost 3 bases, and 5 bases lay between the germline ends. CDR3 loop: CASSFHKETQYF. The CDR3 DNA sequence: TGTGCCAGCAGCTTCCATAAAGAGACCCAGTACTTC.

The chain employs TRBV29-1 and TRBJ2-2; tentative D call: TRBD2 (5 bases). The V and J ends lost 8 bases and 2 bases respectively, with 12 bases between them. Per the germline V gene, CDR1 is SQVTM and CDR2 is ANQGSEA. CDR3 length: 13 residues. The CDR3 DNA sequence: TGCAGCCACGCCCGGGAAAACACCGGGGAGCTGTTTTTT. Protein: CSHARENTGELFF.

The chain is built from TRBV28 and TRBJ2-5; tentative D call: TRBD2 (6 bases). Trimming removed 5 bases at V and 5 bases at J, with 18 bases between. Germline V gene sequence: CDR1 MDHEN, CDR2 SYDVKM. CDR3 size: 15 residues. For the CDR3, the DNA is TGTGCCAGCAGTCCCGCTAGCGAAAGCGGGGAGACCCAGTACTTC. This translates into CASSPASESGETQYF.

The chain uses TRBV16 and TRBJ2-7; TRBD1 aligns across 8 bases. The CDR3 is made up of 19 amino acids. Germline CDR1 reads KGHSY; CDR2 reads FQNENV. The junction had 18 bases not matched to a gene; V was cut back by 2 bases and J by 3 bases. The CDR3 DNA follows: TGTGCCAGCAGCCAAATTGCCCCCGGGACAGGCCTTTTCTACTACGAGCAGTACTTC. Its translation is CASSQIAPGTGLFYYEQYF.

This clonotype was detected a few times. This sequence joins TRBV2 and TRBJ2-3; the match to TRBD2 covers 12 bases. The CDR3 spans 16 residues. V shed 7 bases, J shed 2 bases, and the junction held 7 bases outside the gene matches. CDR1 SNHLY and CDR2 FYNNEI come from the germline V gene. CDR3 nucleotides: TGTGCCAGCATTACGACTAGCGGGGGCCTCACAGATACGCAGTATTTT. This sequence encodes CASITTSGGLTDTQYF.

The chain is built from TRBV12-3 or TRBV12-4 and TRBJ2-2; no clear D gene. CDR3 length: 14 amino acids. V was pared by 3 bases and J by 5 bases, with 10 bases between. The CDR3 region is CASSFLSLTGELFF. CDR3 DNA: TGTGCCAGCAGTTTCCTGTCCCTTACCGGGGAGCTGTTTTTT.

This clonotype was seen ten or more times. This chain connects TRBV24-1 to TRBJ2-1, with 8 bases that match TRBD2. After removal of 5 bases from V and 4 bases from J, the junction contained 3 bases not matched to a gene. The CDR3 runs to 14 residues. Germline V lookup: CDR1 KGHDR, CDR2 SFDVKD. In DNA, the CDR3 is TGTGCCACCAGTGTGAGCGGGAGTTACAATGAGCAGTTCTTC. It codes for CATSVSGSYNEQFF.

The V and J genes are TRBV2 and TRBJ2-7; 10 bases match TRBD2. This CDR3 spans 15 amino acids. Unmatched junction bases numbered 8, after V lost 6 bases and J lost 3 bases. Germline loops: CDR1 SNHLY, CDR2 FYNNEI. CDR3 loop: CASSPGLAVGYEQYF. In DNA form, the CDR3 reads TGTGCCAGCAGCCCCGGACTAGCGGTGGGCTACGAGCAGTACTTC.

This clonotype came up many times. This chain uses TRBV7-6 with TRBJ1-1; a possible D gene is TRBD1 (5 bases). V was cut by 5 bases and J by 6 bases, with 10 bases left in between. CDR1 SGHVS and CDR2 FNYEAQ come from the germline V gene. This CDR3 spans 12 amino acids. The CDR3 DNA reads TGTGCCAGCAGCCTGGGGGGACCTGAAGCTTTCTTT. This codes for CASSLGGPEAFF.

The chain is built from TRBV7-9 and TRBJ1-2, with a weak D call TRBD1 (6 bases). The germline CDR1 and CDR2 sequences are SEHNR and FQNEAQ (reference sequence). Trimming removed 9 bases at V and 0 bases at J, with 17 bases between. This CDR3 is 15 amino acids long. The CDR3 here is CASNGQPAANYGYTF. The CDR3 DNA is TGTGCCAGTAACGGACAGCCAGCAGCTAACTATGGCTACACCTTC.

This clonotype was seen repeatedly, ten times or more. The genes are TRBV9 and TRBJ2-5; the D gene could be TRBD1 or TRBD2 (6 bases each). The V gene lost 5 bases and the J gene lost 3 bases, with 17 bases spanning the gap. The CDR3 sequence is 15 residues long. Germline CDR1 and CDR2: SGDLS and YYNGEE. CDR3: CASSWGATGEETQYF. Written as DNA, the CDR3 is TGTGCCAGCAGTTGGGGGGCGACGGGAGAAGAGACCCAGTACTTC.

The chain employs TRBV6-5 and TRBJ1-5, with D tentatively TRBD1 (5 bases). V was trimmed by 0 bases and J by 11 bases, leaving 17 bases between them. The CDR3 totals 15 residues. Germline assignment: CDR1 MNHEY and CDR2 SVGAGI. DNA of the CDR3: TGTGCCAGCAGTTACTCGAATCGGGGGTCCTCAGCCCAGCATTTT. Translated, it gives CASSYSNRGSSAQHF.

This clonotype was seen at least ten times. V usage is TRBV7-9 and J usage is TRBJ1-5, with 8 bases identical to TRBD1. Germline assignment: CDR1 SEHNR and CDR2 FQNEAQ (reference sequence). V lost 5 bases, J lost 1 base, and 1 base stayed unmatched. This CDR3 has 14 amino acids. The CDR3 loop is CASSRTGSNQPQHF. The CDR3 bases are TGTGCCAGCAGCAGGACAGGGAGCAATCAGCCCCAGCATTTT.